This T cell receptor (beta chain) was identified during a study of blood T cell repertoires in COVID-19. Study overall: From T cells, B-cell-depleted T cells, or PBMCs came the material, which was cDNA or gDNA.

Sequencing used immunoSEQ multiplex PCR; TCRdb keeps in-frame clones, though not all of them. The table includes 150,000 to 200,000 clones, roughly 86% detected once. Sequencing input: peripheral blood. This TCR was recovered from a man in his late teens or twenties with acute or convalescent COVID-19.

Here the CDR3 reads CASSPLGGGTYEQYF. The CDR3 bases are TGTGCCAGCAGCCCGCTGGGGGGAGGGACCTACGAGCAGTACTTC. The chain carries TRBV6-6 and TRBJ2-7, with 7 bases matching TRBD2. V was pared by 6 bases and J by 2 bases, with 10 bases of the junction left unmatched. The V gene's germline CDR1 is MNHNY and CDR2 SVGAGI (reference sequence). CDR3 length equals 15 residues.